The 28 T cell receptor beta chains given below trace back to one sample, sequenced in a study of shared clonotypes between healthy human individuals. Using immunoSEQ multiplex PCR, the repertoire was profiled, and TCRdb retains in-frame clones only, with some absent. The data show roughly 2.2 million clones, with approximately 93% seen just once and under 0.45% held by the top ten. Sequencing input: naive CD4+ T cells from PBMCs. Subset of the sample: CD45RA+ positively selected. The receptor set was obtained from a man younger than 35 in good health. Some clones in this sample may be carry-over from other donors' samples.

The V gene is TRBV4-1, the J gene TRBJ1-4, with D unclear. Germline CDR1 and CDR2: MGHRA and YSYEKL. This CDR3 is built from 16 residues. Trimming removed 3 bases from V and 7 bases from J, with 18 bases in between. The CDR3 loop reads CASSHQYALVGEKLFF. Written as DNA, the CDR3 is TGCGCCAGCAGCCACCAATACGCCTTGGTGGGTGAAAAACTGTTTTTT.

This chain uses TRBV5-6 with TRBJ1-1; D is possibly TRBD1 (5 bases). This CDR3 region has 11 residues. CDR1 and CDR2 from the germline V gene are SGHDT and YYEEEE. Trimming removed 4 bases at V and 9 bases at J, with 10 bases between. CDR3 residues: CASSEGSQAFF. The CDR3 nucleotides read TGTGCCAGCAGCGAGGGGTCTCAAGCTTTCTTT.

This chain links TRBV2 with TRBJ2-7, with D perhaps matching TRBD2 (6 bases). Trimming took 3 bases from V and 6 from J, leaving 18 bases between them. The CDR3 spans 15 residues. Germline loops: CDR1 SNHLY, CDR2 FYNNEI. The CDR3 loop reads CASSEYGGLSGEQYF. In DNA, the CDR3 is TGTGCCAGCAGTGAGTACGGGGGTTTGTCGGGCGAGCAGTACTTC.

The chain recombines TRBV5-6 with TRBJ2-3; D not certain. Trimming removed 1 base at V and 8 bases at J, with 8 bases between. The CDR3 length is 12 residues. The germline CDR1 and CDR2 sequences are SGHDT and YYEEEE. The CDR3 DNA follows: TGTGCCAGCAGCTTGCCCTCCGGTACGCAGTATTTT. Residues: CASSLPSGTQYF.

The rearrangement uses TRBV10-2 and TRBJ2-1; 10 nucleotides match TRBD2. V was pared by 0 bases and J by 4 bases, with 3 bases of the junction left unmatched. The CDR3 runs 16 residues. The V gene's germline CDR1 is WSHSY and CDR2 SAAADI. The CDR3 reads CASSESTSGIYNEQFF. CDR3 sequence (DNA): TGCGCCAGCAGTGAGTCAACTAGCGGGATATACAATGAGCAGTTCTTC.

This sequence joins TRBV28 and TRBJ2-7, with D perhaps being TRBD1 or TRBD2 (5 bases each). This CDR3 region has 14 residues. CDR1 and CDR2 from the germline V gene are MDHEN and SYDVKM. Trimming removed 8 bases at V and 3 bases at J, with 17 bases between. The CDR3 DNA reads as TGTGCCAGCCCTTGGGGGAGAAGGGGCTACGAGCAGTACTTC. It translates to CASPWGRRGYEQYF.

The V call is TRBV23-1, the J call TRBJ2-7; 8 bases are shared with TRBD1. TRBV23-1 is recorded as an ORF, its role being uncertain. CDR3 length equals 14 residues. Losses at the gene ends were 3 bases for V and 6 bases for J; bases not matched to a gene: 7. The CDR3 nucleotides read TGCGCCAGCAGTCAGACAGGGGTTGCCTCCGAGCAGTACTTC. Its translation is CASSQTGVASEQYF.

The V call is TRBV5-4, the J call TRBJ2-7; D may be TRBD1 or TRBD2 (5 bases each). Germline CDR1 is SGHNT and CDR2 is YYREEE (reference sequence). Trimming took 3 bases from V and 3 from J, leaving 13 bases between them. This CDR3 is 14 amino acids long. This chain's CDR3 is CASSSGTVYYEQYF. CDR3 nucleotide sequence: TGTGCCAGCAGCTCCGGGACGGTATACTACGAGCAGTACTTC.

The rearrangement links TRBV5-1 to TRBJ2-1, with 9 bases that match TRBD2. Losses at the gene ends were 2 bases for V and 2 bases for J; bases not matched to a gene: 5. Per germline, CDR1 SGHRS and CDR2 YFSETQ. The CDR3 has 16 amino acids. In nucleotides, the CDR3 is TGCGCCAGCAGCTTAGGTGGCGGGAGGGCCTACAATGAGCAGTTCTTC. The encoded protein is CASSLGGGRAYNEQFF.

This clone was counted once. The chain's CDR3 is CASSYAGASGANTGELFF. The CDR3 nucleotides are TGTGCCAGCAGTTATGCGGGGGCTAGCGGCGCGAACACCGGGGAGCTGTTTTTT. The chain has TRBV28 and TRBJ2-2, with a weak D call TRBD2 (7 bases). Trimming cost V 4 bases and J 0 bases, with 18 bases left between them. The CDR3 contains 18 residues. Germline loops: CDR1 MDHEN, CDR2 SYDVKM.

This chain links TRBV4-2 with TRBJ1-2; D is ambiguous. Trimming removed 0 bases from V and 6 bases from J, with 11 bases in between. Per germline, CDR1 LGHNA and CDR2 YNFKEQ. The length of the CDR3 is 14 residues. Written as DNA, the CDR3 is TGTGCCAGCAGCCAAGAACGGGGAGGACATGGCTACACCTTC. It translates to CASSQERGGHGYTF.

V is TRBV5-4 and J is TRBJ1-3, with 8 bases aligning to TRBD1. The CDR3 consists of 14 residues. The trim removed 4 bases at V and 4 bases at J, leaving 4 bases unmatched. Looked up from germline, CDR1 is SGHNT and CDR2 is YYREEE (reference sequence). CDR3 amino acids: CASSTGTGGNTIYF. Here the CDR3 DNA reads TGTGCCAGCAGCACCGGGACAGGAGGAAACACCATATATTTT. Together with reference TRBV5-4 and TRBJ1-3, the CDR3 gives the full variable domain: ETGVTQSPTHLIKTRGQQVTLRCSSQSGHNTVSWYQQALGQGPQFIFQYYREEENGRGNFPPRFSGLQFPNYSSELNVNALELDDSALYLCASSTGTGGNTIYFGEGSWLTVV.

The V gene is TRBV11-2, the J gene TRBJ1-3, with D unresolved. Trimming left V 1 base short and J 2 bases short, with 12 bases between. Germline V gene sequence: CDR1 SGHAT, CDR2 FQNNGV. The CDR3 is 16 residues long. For the CDR3, the DNA is TGTGCCAGCAGCTTAGCGAGAGTCAATACTGGAAACACCATATATTTT. Encoded protein: CASSLARVNTGNTIYF.

This sequence joins TRBV5-1 and TRBJ2-3; D unresolved. CDR1 and CDR2 from the germline V gene are SGHRS and YFSETQ. V lost 3 bases and J lost 3, with 2 bases in between. This CDR3 region has 11 residues. CDR3: CASSWTDTQYF. Here the CDR3 DNA reads TGCGCCAGCAGCTGGACAGATACGCAGTATTTT.

Worth noting for this clone: Other DNA sequences in this sample translate to the same CDR3. The chain couples TRBV19 to TRBJ1-5, with a possible D match to TRBD1 (6 bases). The CDR3 sequence is 16 residues long. V lost 1 base to trimming and J lost 2 bases, with 12 bases between them. The V gene's germline CDR1 is LNHDA and CDR2 SQIVND (reference sequence). The CDR3 is CASSIVGGQGNQPQHF. CDR3 DNA sequence: TGTGCCAGTAGTATAGTAGGGGGGCAAGGCAATCAGCCCCAGCATTTT.

J is TRBJ2-1 and V is TRBV28; 11 bases fit TRBD2. The CDR3 is 14 amino acids. J was trimmed by 4 bases and V by 8 bases; bases with no gene match: 4. The germline gives CDR1 MDHEN, CDR2 SYDVKM. Here the CDR3 reads CASQTSGNYNEQFF. In DNA form, the CDR3 reads TGTGCCAGCCAGACTAGCGGGAATTACAATGAGCAGTTCTTC.

With respect to this clone: The junction departs from germline at one end; a sequencing error may be responsible. The chain is built from TRBV2 and TRBJ2-5, with a tentative D call TRBD1 (6 bases). The CDR3 runs to 15 residues. Per germline, CDR1 SNHLY and CDR2 FYNNEI. The CDR3 nucleotides are TGTGCCAGCAGCGAAGAACAGGGAGTAGTAGAGACCCAGTACTTC. The encoded protein is CASSEEQGVVETQYF.

The genes are TRBV7-9 and TRBJ2-7; possible D gene TRBD2, 6 bases. The V end was cut by 3 bases, the J end by 2 bases, with 14 bases between. CDR1 and CDR2 (germline): SEHNR, FQNEAQ (reference sequence). CDR3 size: 15 residues. CDR3 in amino acids: CASSFNPGGAYEQYF. The CDR3, as DNA: TGTGCCAGCAGCTTCAACCCCGGAGGGGCCTACGAGCAGTACTTC.

CDR3 loop: CASSADGDGKLFF. CDR3 sequence (DNA): TGTGCCAGCAGTGCAGACGGAGATGGAAAACTGTTTTTT. The chain recombines TRBV2 with TRBJ1-4; D is undetermined. Trimming stripped 4 bases from V and 10 bases from J, with 13 bases between. CDR3 length equals 13 residues. In germline, CDR1 is SNHLY, CDR2 FYNNEI.

The V and J genes are TRBV15 and TRBJ1-4; unclear D gene. Deletions cut 3 bases from V and 3 bases from J, with 11 bases between. Looked up from germline, CDR1 is LNHNV and CDR2 is YYDKDF (reference sequence). This CDR3 has 15 amino acids. Here the CDR3 DNA reads TGTGCCACCAGCAGTTCGACAAGATCTAATGAAAAACTGTTTTTT. Translating it yields CATSSSTRSNEKLFF.

The chain employs TRBV2 and TRBJ1-2, with TRBD1 as a possible D gene (6 bases). The CDR3 loop spans 15 amino acids. The V gene lost 0 bases and the J gene lost 2 bases, with 10 bases spanning the gap. Germline CDR1 and CDR2: SNHLY and FYNNEI. The CDR3 loop reads CASSEAPGQNYGYTF. CDR3 nucleotide sequence: TGTGCCAGCAGTGAAGCACCCGGACAGAACTATGGCTACACCTTC.

This clone turned up a few times. The chain is built from TRBV7-2 and TRBJ2-2, with 12 bases fitting TRBD2. The CDR3 runs 16 residues. Trimming removed 5 bases from V and 3 bases from J; junction bases left unmatched: 4. Germline CDR1 and CDR2: SGHTA and FQGNSA. The CDR3 DNA sequence: TGTGCCAGCAGCACAGGACTAGCGGGATACACCGGGGAGCTGTTTTTT. Translating gives CASSTGLAGYTGELFF.

V gene TRBV25-1 combines with J gene TRBJ1-2; possibly TRBD1 for D (5 bases). The V gene lost 7 bases and the J gene lost 7 bases, with 16 bases spanning the gap. The CDR3 length is 13 residues. CDR1 MGHDK and CDR2 SYGVNS come from the germline V gene. For the CDR3, the DNA is TGTGCCAGCAAGGGGCCTCCGCTCGGTGGCTACACCTTC. It specifies CASKGPPLGGYTF.

This chain connects TRBV10-1 to TRBJ2-3, with a possible D match to TRBD2 (6 bases). There are 16 residues in the CDR3. Trimming stripped 3 bases from V and 3 bases from J, with 16 bases between. Germline CDR1 WNHNN, CDR2 SYGVQD (reference sequence). The DNA of the CDR3 is TGCGCCAGCAGTGATTTAAGCGGGCAAACAACAGATACGCAGTATTTT. It yields the protein CASSDLSGQTTDTQYF.

The CDR3 region is CASIGIPAGELFF. As DNA, the CDR3 is TGCGCCAGCATCGGAATACCGGCCGGGGAGCTGTTTTTT. The J gene is TRBJ2-2, the V gene TRBV10-2; D is uncertain. The CDR3 is 13 residues long. The germline CDR1 and CDR2 sequences are WSHSY and SAAADI. V lost 7 bases to trimming and J lost 6 bases, with 12 bases between them.

This sequence joins TRBV19 and TRBJ1-5, with D unclear. Germline assignment: CDR1 LNHDA and CDR2 SQIVND (reference sequence). The CDR3 totals 15 residues. The germline V and J ends were trimmed by 3 bases and 2 bases, with 11 bases remaining between them. CDR3 loop: CASSISQRGNQPQHF. Written as DNA, the CDR3 is TGTGCCAGTAGTATTTCTCAGCGCGGCAATCAGCCCCAGCATTTT.

V usage is TRBV2 and J usage is TRBJ1-1; D is possibly TRBD1 (5 bases). Germline V gene lookup returns CDR1 SNHLY and CDR2 FYNNEI. V was shortened by 3 bases and J by 1 base, with 9 bases between the two germline ends. The CDR3 sequence is 14 residues long. The CDR3 nucleotides are TGTGCCAGCAGTGATCCGGGGGGGAACACTGAAGCTTTCTTT. It yields the protein CASSDPGGNTEAFF.

The V gene is TRBV11-3, the J gene TRBJ2-1, with 8 bases lining up with TRBD1. The CDR3 extends over 15 amino acids. Germline V CDR1 and CDR2: SGHNT, YENEEA. The J segment lost 9 bases and the V segment lost 0 bases, leaving 7 bases of the junction unmatched. The CDR3 region is CASSLEDRGRIEQFF. The DNA for the CDR3 is TGTGCCAGCAGCTTAGAAGACAGGGGTAGGATTGAGCAGTTCTTC.